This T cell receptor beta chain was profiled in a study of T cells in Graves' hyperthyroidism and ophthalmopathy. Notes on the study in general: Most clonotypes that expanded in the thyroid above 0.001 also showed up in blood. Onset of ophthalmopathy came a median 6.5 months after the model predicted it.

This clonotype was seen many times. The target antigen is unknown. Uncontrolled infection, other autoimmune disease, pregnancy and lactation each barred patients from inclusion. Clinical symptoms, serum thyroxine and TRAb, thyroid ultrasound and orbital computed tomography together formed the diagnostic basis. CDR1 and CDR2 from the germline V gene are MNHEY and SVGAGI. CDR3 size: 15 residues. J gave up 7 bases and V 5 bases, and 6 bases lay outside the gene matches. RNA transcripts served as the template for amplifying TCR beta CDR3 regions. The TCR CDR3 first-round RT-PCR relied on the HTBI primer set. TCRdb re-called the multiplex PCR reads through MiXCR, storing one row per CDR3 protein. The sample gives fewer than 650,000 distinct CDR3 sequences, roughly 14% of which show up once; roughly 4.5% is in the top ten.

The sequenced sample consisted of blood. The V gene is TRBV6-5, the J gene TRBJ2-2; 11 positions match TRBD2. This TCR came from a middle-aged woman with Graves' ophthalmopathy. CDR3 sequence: CASSPNSGRGGELFF. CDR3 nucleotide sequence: TGTGCCAGCAGTCCTAATAGCGGGAGGGGCGGGGAGCTGTTTTTT.